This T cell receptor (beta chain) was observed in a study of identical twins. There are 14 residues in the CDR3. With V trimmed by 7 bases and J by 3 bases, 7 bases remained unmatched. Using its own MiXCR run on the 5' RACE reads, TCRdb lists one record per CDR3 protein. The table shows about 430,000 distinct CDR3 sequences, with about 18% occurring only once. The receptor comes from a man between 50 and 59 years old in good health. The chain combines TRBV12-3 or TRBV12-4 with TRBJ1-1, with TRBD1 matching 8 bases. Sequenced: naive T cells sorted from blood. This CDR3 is CASTRTGRDTEAFF. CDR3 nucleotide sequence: TGTGCCAGCACCCGGACAGGGAGAGACACTGAAGCTTTCTTT.